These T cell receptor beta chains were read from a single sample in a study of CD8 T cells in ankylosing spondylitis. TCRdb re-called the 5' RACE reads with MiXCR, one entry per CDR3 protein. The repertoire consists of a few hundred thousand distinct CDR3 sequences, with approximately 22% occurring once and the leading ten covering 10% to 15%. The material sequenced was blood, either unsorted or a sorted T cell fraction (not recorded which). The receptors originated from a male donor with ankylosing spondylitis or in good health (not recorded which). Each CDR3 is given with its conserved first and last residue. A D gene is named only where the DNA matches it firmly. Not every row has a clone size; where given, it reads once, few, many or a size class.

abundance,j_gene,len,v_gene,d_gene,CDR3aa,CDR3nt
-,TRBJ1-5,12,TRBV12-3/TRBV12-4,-,CASNKGYQPQHF,TGTGCCAGCAACAAGGGGTATCAGCCCCAGCATTTT
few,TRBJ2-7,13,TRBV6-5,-,CASSYSYSYEQYF,TGTGCCAGCAGTTATAGCTATTCCTACGAGCAGTACTTC
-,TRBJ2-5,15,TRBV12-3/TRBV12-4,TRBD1,CASSPTGGVGETQYF,TGTGCCAGCAGTCCGACAGGGGGGGTAGGAGAGACCCAGTACTTC
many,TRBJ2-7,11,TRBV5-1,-,CASRTAYEQYF,TGCGCCAGCCGGACAGCTTACGAGCAGTACTTC
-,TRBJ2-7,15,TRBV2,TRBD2,CASSEMSSGGYEQYF,TGTGCCAGCAGTGAAATGTCTAGCGGGGGTTACGAGCAGTACTTC
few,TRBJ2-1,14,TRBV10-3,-,CAISALGGYNEQFF,TGTGCCATCAGTGCTCTAGGGGGCTACAATGAGCAGTTCTTC
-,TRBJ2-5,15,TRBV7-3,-,CASSLAPAGVGTQYF,TGTGCCAGCAGCTTAGCGCCAGCTGGGGTGGGGACCCAGTACTTC
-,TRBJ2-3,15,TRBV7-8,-,CASSLVRESTDTQYF,TGTGCCAGCAGCTTAGTCCGGGAAAGCACAGATACGCAGTATTTT
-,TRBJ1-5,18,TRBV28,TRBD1,CASSSAGQGATLGLPQHF,TGTGCCAGCAGTTCCGCCGGACAGGGGGCAACCTTAGGTCTGCCCCAGCATTTT
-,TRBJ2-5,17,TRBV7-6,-,CASSLVVAGISQETQYF,TGTGCCAGCAGCTTAGTAGTGGCGGGGATAAGCCAAGAGACCCAGTACTTC
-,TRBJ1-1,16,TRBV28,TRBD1,CASSIGQGRSNDEAFF,TGTGCCAGCAGTATTGGACAGGGCCGGTCAAACGATGAAGCTTTCTTT
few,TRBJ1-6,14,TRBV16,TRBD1,CASRLGQGDSPLHF,TGTGCCAGCAGATTGGGACAGGGTGATTCACCCCTCCACTTT
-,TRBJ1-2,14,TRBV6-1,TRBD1,CASRPRQGSAGYTF,TGTGCCAGCAGGCCCAGACAGGGATCGGCTGGCTACACCTTC
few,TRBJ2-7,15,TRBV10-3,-,CAISESGRDPDEQYF,TGTGCCATCAGTGAGTCGGGAAGGGACCCCGACGAGCAGTACTTC
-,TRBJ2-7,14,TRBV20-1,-,CSARSGSGSYEQYF,TGCAGTGCTAGGAGTGGTTCCGGGTCCTACGAGCAGTACTTC
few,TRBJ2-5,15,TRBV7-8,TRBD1,CASSLWDRVEETQYF,TGTGCCAGCAGCTTATGGGACAGGGTTGAGGAGACCCAGTACTTC
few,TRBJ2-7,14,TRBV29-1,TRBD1,CSVERAGGNYEQYF,TGCAGCGTTGAAAGGGCAGGGGGCAACTACGAGCAGTACTTC
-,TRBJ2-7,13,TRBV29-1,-,CSGRGALSYEQYF,TGCAGCGGTAGAGGGGCGCTGAGCTACGAGCAGTACTTC
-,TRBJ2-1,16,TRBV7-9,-,CASSPAGGRARDEQFF,TGTGCCAGCAGCCCTGCAGGGGGGCGGGCTAGGGATGAGCAGTTCTTC
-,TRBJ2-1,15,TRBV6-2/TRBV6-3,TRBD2,CASSNGGGGYNEQFF,TGTGCCAGCAGCAACGGCGGGGGGGGGTACAATGAGCAGTTCTTC
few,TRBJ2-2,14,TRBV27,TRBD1,CASSSRQGTGELFF,TGTGCCAGCAGTTCCCGACAGGGGACCGGGGAGCTGTTTTTT
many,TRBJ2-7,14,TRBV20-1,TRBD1,CSAGGQGLLYEQYF,TGCAGTGCTGGGGGACAGGGATTGCTCTACGAGCAGTACTTC
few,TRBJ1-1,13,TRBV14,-,CASSTAPNTEAFF,TGTGCCAGCTCGACAGCCCCGAACACTGAAGCTTTCTTT
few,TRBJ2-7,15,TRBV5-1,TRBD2,CASRKGLAGRNEQYF,TGCGCCAGCAGAAAGGGACTAGCGGGGAGGAACGAGCAGTACTTC
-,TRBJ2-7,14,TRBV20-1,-,CSATLPQGIHEQYF,TGCAGTGCTACCCTTCCTCAGGGGATCCACGAGCAGTACTTC
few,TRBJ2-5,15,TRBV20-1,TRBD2,CSARELGAGGETQYF,TGCAGTGCTAGAGAGCTAGGCGCGGGGGGTGAGACCCAGTACTTC
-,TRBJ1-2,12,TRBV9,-,CASRAALGGYTF,TGTGCCAGCAGGGCGGCGTTGGGTGGCTACACCTTC
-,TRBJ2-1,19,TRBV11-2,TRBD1,CASSSTVPGQGFMVNEQFF,TGTGCCAGCAGCTCAACAGTCCCGGGACAGGGTTTCATGGTCAATGAGCAGTTCTTC
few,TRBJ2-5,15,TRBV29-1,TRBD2,CSATLAGGQWETQYF,TGCAGCGCCACACTAGCGGGGGGGCAGTGGGAGACCCAGTACTTC
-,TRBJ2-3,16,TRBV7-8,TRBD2,CASSRGLAGRTDTQYF,TGTGCCAGCAGCCGCGGCCTAGCGGGACGCACAGATACGCAGTATTTT
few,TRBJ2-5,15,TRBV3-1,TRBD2,CASSHPRLAGETQYF,TGTGCCAGCAGCCACCCACGGCTAGCGGGGGAGACCCAGTACTTC
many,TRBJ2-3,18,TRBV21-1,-,CASSRTGGLELSTDTQYF,TGTGCCAGCAGCAGAACAGGGGGCTTGGAGTTGAGCACAGATACGCAGTATTTT
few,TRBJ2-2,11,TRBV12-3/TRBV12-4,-,CASTMSGELFF,TGTGCCAGCACCATGTCCGGGGAGCTGTTTTTT
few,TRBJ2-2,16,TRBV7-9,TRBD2,CASSRRGYRSAGELFF,TGTGCCAGCAGCCGGCGGGGGTACCGGAGCGCCGGGGAGCTGTTTTTT
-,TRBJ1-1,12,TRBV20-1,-,CSAITGNTEAFF,TGCAGTGCCATTACAGGGAACACTGAAGCTTTCTTT
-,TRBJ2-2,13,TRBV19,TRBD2,CASTGGGTGELFF,TGTGCCAGTACGGGCGGGGGCACCGGGGAGCTGTTTTTT
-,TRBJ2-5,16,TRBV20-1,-,CSARDPFTGPQETQYF,TGCAGTGCTAGAGACCCGTTTACAGGCCCTCAAGAGACCCAGTACTTC
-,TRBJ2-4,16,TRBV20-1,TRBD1,CSARESSGQGANIQYF,TGCAGTGCTAGAGAGAGTTCAGGACAGGGGGCAAACATTCAGTACTTC
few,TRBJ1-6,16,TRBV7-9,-,CASSLGGYSYNSPLHF,TGTGCCAGCAGCTTAGGAGGGTACTCCTATAATTCACCCCTCCACTTT
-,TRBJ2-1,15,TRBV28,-,CASSPNENRAGEQFF,TGTGCCAGCAGTCCGAACGAGAACAGGGCTGGTGAGCAGTTCTTC
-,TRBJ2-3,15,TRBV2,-,CASSGSPRVLDTQYF,TGTGCCAGCAGTGGTTCGCCAAGGGTGTTGGATACGCAGTATTTT
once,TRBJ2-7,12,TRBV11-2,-,CASSLPYYEQYF,TGTGCCAGCAGCCTCCCATACTACGAGCAGTACTTC
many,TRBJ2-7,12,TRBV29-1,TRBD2,CSVYGAGGEQYF,TGCAGCGTTTACGGCGCGGGGGGCGAGCAGTACTTC
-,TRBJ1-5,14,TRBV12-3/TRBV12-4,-,CASSITGSNQPQHF,TGTGCCAGCAGTATTACAGGGTCCAATCAGCCCCAGCATTTT
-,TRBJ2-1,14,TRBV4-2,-,CASSHPMGVNEQFF,TGTGCCAGCAGCCATCCCATGGGGGTTAATGAGCAGTTCTTC
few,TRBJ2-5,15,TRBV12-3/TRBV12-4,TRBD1,CASSRTGTEEETQYF,TGTGCCAGCAGCCGAACCGGGACAGAAGAAGAGACCCAGTACTTC
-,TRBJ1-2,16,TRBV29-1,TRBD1,CSVEVVSAGGDYGYTF,TGCAGCGTTGAAGTAGTGAGTGCAGGGGGAGACTATGGCTACACCTTC
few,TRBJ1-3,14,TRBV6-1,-,CASRDTKNGNTIYF,TGTGCCAGCCGGGACACGAAGAATGGAAACACCATATATTTT
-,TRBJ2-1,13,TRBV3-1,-,CASSQEFDNEQFF,TGTGCCAGCAGCCAAGAATTCGACAATGAGCAGTTCTTC
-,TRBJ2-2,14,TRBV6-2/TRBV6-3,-,CAIFTGTSPGELFF,TGTGCCATCTTTACCGGGACATCTCCCGGGGAGCTGTTTTTT
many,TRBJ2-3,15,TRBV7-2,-,CASSPSGGSTDTQYF,TGTGCCAGCAGCCCCTCGGGCGGCAGCACAGATACGCAGTATTTT